Presented here are 25 T cell receptor beta chains from one specimen sequenced in a study of T-cell reconstitution after alpha-beta-depleted transplantation in children. Molecular barcoding with unique molecular identifiers was used for the TCRbeta library. TCRdb re-analysed the PCR reads in MiXCR, keeping a single row per CDR3 protein. Here the sample spans under 50,000 distinct CDR3 sequences, approximately 8.7% being singletons. Sample: PBMCs, mostly from graft donor cells, taken 60 days after TCRalphabeta/CD19-depleted stem cell transplant. These receptor sequences come from a male patient between 2 and 10 years old who had a stem cell transplant for chronic granulomatous disease, so the T cells may come from the graft donor.

This clonotype was recorded at least ten times. The V gene is TRBV5-1, the J gene TRBJ2-2, with unresolved D. CDR3 length equals 13 residues. The V end lost 4 bases, the J end lost 4 bases, and 8 bases lay between the germline ends. CDR1 SGHRS and CDR2 YFSETQ come from the germline V gene. The CDR3 region has the DNA TGCGCCAGCAGCGCCTCCATCACCGGGGAGCTGTTTTTT. Amino acids: CASSASITGELFF.

CDR3 amino acids: CASSPGQLYQETQYF. The CDR3 coding sequence is TGCGCCAGCAGCCCGGGACAGTTGTACCAAGAGACCCAGTACTTC. V usage is TRBV5-1 and J usage is TRBJ2-5; 7 bases are shared with TRBD1. The V segment lost 4 bases and the J segment 0 bases; nucleotides outside the gene matches: 6. Germline-derived CDR1 and CDR2 are SGHRS and YFSETQ. This CDR3 has 15 amino acids.

This clonotype was found many times. The CDR3 reads CASNEDRDGTDTQYF. The CDR3 DNA follows: TGTGCCAGCAACGAGGACAGGGATGGCACAGATACGCAGTATTTT. V gene TRBV7-2 combines with J gene TRBJ2-3; TRBD1 agrees at 8 bases. The CDR3 spans 15 residues. Trimming took 7 bases from V and 1 from J; bases not matched to a gene: 7. Germline loops: CDR1 SGHTA, CDR2 FQGNSA.

This clonotype was counted ten times or more. The chain uses TRBV20-1 and TRBJ2-2, with a weak D call TRBD2 (5 bases). In germline, CDR1 is DFQATT, CDR2 SNEGSKA (reference sequence). Trimming removed 3 bases at V and 7 bases at J, with 15 bases between. This CDR3 region has 14 residues. The CDR3 sequence: CSASAQISGGELFF. CDR3 sequence (DNA): TGCAGTGCTAGCGCCCAGATAAGCGGCGGGGAGCTGTTTTTT.

In this sample, this clonotype turned up many times. V gene TRBV5-1 combines with J gene TRBJ2-1; TRBD2 matches at 10 bases. With V trimmed by 5 bases and J by 10 bases, 15 bases remained unmatched. The CDR3 extends over 16 amino acids. CDR1 and CDR2 from the germline V gene are SGHRS and YFSETQ. CDR3 nucleotide sequence: TGCGCCAGCAGTCTTCCCGGGACTAGCGATCATTACGAGCAGTTCTTC. Translated: CASSLPGTSDHYEQFF. Based on the CDR3 plus reference TRBV5-1 and TRBJ2-1, the full variable domain is KAGVTQTPRYLIKTRGQQVTLSCSPISGHRSVSWYQQTPGQGLQFLFEYFSETQRNKGNFPGRFSGRQFSNSRSEMNVSTLELGDSALYLCASSLPGTSDHYEQFFGPGTRLTVL.

DNA for the CDR3: TGTGCCAGCAGCCGCATGGGAGGGTCTACCTACGAGCAGTACTTC. Encoded protein: CASSRMGGSTYEQYF. The V gene is TRBV28, the J gene TRBJ2-7; 7 bases are shared with TRBD2. The germline V gene encodes CDR1 MDHEN and CDR2 SYDVKM. The V segment lost 6 bases and the J segment 2 bases; nucleotides outside the gene matches: 10. The CDR3 runs to 15 residues.

This clonotype has a count of ten or more. The chain couples TRBV28 to TRBJ1-5; TRBD1 aligns across 7 bases. Germline assignment: CDR1 MDHEN and CDR2 SYDVKM. The V segment lost 4 bases and the J segment 5 bases; nucleotides outside the gene matches: 8. This CDR3 region has 15 residues. DNA for the CDR3: TGTGCCAGCAGTTCCACGGACAGGCGCCATCAGCCCCAGCATTTT. This translates into CASSSTDRRHQPQHF. The full variable domain, in which reference TRBV28 and TRBJ1-5 provide the parts outside the CDR3, is DVKVTQSSRYLVKRTGEKVFLECVQDMDHENMFWYRQDPGLGLRLIYFSYDVKMKEKGDIPEGYSVSREKKERFSLILESASTNQTSMYLCASSSTDRRHQPQHFGDGTRLSIL.

This clonotype was seen at least ten times. The rearrangement links TRBV28 to TRBJ2-5; 10 bases match TRBD2. V gave up 10 bases and J gave up 2 bases; unmatched junction bases: 13. Germline V gives CDR1 MDHEN, CDR2 SYDVKM. CDR3 size: 16 residues. CDR3: CAIQGRLAGIQETQYF. The CDR3, as DNA: TGTGCCATCCAGGGGAGACTAGCGGGTATTCAAGAGACCCAGTACTTC.

This clonotype came up many times. The V gene is TRBV7-9, the J gene TRBJ2-7; a weak D match, TRBD2 (7 bases). The length of the CDR3 is 14 residues. Germline lookup yields CDR1 SEHNR and CDR2 FQNEAQ (reference sequence). V lost 5 bases, J lost 12 bases, and 23 bases lay in between. The CDR3 protein is CASSRRERGGAMYF. DNA of the CDR3: TGTGCCAGCAGCCGACGGGAGAGGGGGGGCGCTATGTACTTC.

The chain couples TRBV6-5 to TRBJ2-4; TRBD1 matches 12 bases. Per the germline V gene, CDR1 is MNHEY and CDR2 is SVGAGI. Trimming at V came to 2 bases and at J to 5 bases, leaving 4 bases not matched to a gene. CDR3 size: 16 residues. The CDR3 sequence is CASSYVGTGGQNIQYF. CDR3 coding DNA: TGTGCCAGCAGTTACGTAGGGACAGGGGGCCAAAACATTCAGTACTTC.

The rearrangement uses TRBV2 and TRBJ1-5; TRBD1 might be the D (6 bases). The ends were cut back, 4 bases at V and 5 bases at J, with 9 bases in the middle. From germline, CDR1 is SNHLY and CDR2 FYNNEI. This CDR3 is 13 amino acids long. The CDR3 nucleotides are TGTGCCAGCAGTGCAGGGGCCCATCAGCCCCAGCATTTT. It yields the protein CASSAGAHQPQHF.

This clonotype has at least ten counts. The genes are TRBV30 and TRBJ2-1; 8 nucleotides agree with TRBD2. Germline V gives CDR1 GTSNPN, CDR2 SVGIG (reference sequence). The CDR3 length is 16 residues. J was trimmed by 0 bases and V by 1 base; bases with no gene match: 5. In nucleotides, the CDR3 is TGTGCCTGGAGTGGGAGTAGCGGGAACTCCTACAATGAGCAGTTCTTC. Translated: CAWSGSSGNSYNEQFF.

This clonotype has a count of ten or more. This chain uses TRBV21-1 with TRBJ2-3; the D call in the table, TRBD2, was not verified against the DNA. TRBV21-1 is a pseudogene locus. The CDR3 has 17 residues. CDR3 sequence reads: CASSLVWTSGNTDTQYF. DNA of the CDR3: TGTGCCAGCAGCCTGGTTTGGACTAGCGGAAACACAGATACGCAGTATTTT.

Many counts were recorded for this clonotype. This chain joins TRBV10-1 and TRBJ2-3; maybe TRBD1 (6 bases). The CDR3 totals 16 residues. CDR1 is WNHNN and CDR2 is SYGVQD in the germline V gene (reference sequence). V gave up 3 bases and J gave up 6 bases, with 19 bases separating them. The CDR3 here is CASSDQGQSGLDTQYF. For the CDR3, the DNA is TGCGCCAGCAGTGATCAAGGACAGAGTGGTTTGGATACGCAGTATTTT.

The chain uses TRBV6-5 and TRBJ2-5; TRBD2 aligns across 15 bases. The CDR3 is 17 amino acids. V trimming: 2 bases; J trimming: 5 bases; junction bases outside the gene matches: 6. Germline V gene lookup returns CDR1 MNHEY and CDR2 SVGAGI. For the CDR3, the DNA is TGTGCCAGCAGTTACCTCGGACTAGCGGGAGGGGGGGAGACCCAGTACTTC. Translated, it gives CASSYLGLAGGGETQYF.

This clonotype was counted ten times or more. V and J are TRBV11-2 and TRBJ2-5, with D hard to call. The CDR3 totals 15 residues. Germline CDR1 and CDR2: SGHAT and FQNNGV. With 5 bases removed from V and 4 bases from J, the gap between germline ends came to 17 bases. Here the CDR3 reads CASSGSSRPGETQYF. CDR3 sequence (DNA): TGTGCCAGCAGCGGTAGCTCCCGCCCAGGAGAGACCCAGTACTTC. The variable domain in full, with the rest retrieved from reference TRBV11-2 and TRBJ2-5, is EAGVAQSPRYKIIEKRQSVAFWCNPISGHATLYWYQQILGQGPKLLIQFQNNGVVDDSQLPKDRFSAERLKGVDSTLKIQPAKLEDSAVYLCASSGSSRPGETQYFGPGTRLLVL.

The rearrangement uses TRBV6-5 and TRBJ1-1; D not resolved. The CDR3 is made up of 17 amino acids. Germline values: CDR1 MNHEY, CDR2 SVGAGI. V shed 8 bases and J shed 5 bases, with 27 bases lying between them. The chain's CDR3 is CASGRLGISGRRTEAFF. Here the CDR3 DNA reads TGTGCCAGCGGACGTCTCGGAATTTCGGGCCGCCGGACTGAAGCTTTCTTT.

The J gene is TRBJ1-4, the V gene TRBV19; D may be TRBD1 (6 bases). This CDR3 region has 16 residues. V was pared by 8 bases and J by 0 bases, with 16 bases between. CDR1 is LNHDA and CDR2 is SQIVND in the germline V gene (reference sequence). The CDR3 sequence is CASRVRGQATNEKLFF. DNA of the CDR3: TGTGCCAGTCGGGTCCGGGGGCAAGCAACTAATGAAAAACTGTTTTTT.

This chain uses TRBV7-9 with TRBJ2-1; 10 bases are a match to TRBD2. Unmatched junction bases numbered 12, after V lost 3 bases and J lost 7 bases. Germline assignment: CDR1 SEHNR and CDR2 FQNEAQ (reference sequence). The CDR3 consists of 17 residues. In DNA form, the CDR3 reads TGTGCCAGCAGCTTCCGTAGTGGGACTAGCGCCTTAAATGAGCAGTTCTTC. Translating gives CASSFRSGTSALNEQFF.

This clonotype was detected many times. The chain links TRBV25-1 to TRBJ1-4; tentatively, D is TRBD1 (5 bases). Germline assignment: CDR1 MGHDK and CDR2 SYGVNS. This CDR3 has 15 amino acids. Trimming removed 6 bases at V and 4 bases at J, with 15 bases between. The CDR3 DNA follows: TGTGCCAGCAGGAGTATAGGGGAGGTTAATGAAAAACTGTTTTTT. Residues: CASRSIGEVNEKLFF.

This clonotype was found many times. The chain joins TRBV12-3 or TRBV12-4 to TRBJ2-1; D call uncertain. The V gene lost 3 bases and the J gene lost 6 bases, with 9 bases spanning the gap. The CDR3 is 13 amino acids. CDR3 DNA: TGTGCCAGCAGTTTGGGAACTCCCAATGAGCAGTTCTTC. Amino acid sequence: CASSLGTPNEQFF.

The chain recombines TRBV4-1 with TRBJ2-7; D uncertain. This CDR3 comprises 18 residues. V lost 0 bases and J lost 4, with 22 bases in between. Per germline, CDR1 MGHRA and CDR2 YSYEKL. CDR3 in DNA: TGCGCCAGCAGCCAAGACGGGCCTCTGGCAGGACCCTTTTACGAGCAGTACTTC. Translation: CASSQDGPLAGPFYEQYF.

This clonotype was counted ten times or more. This chain connects TRBV5-4 to TRBJ2-2; TRBD2 agrees at 9 bases. Germline CDR1 is SGHNT and CDR2 is YYREEE (reference sequence). The CDR3 contains 18 residues. The trim removed 0 bases at V and 0 bases at J, leaving 6 bases unmatched. CDR3 sequence: CASSLGLAERTNTGELFF. DNA of the CDR3: TGTGCCAGCAGCTTGGGACTAGCGGAGCGGACGAACACCGGGGAGCTGTTTTTT. Together with reference TRBV5-4 and TRBJ2-2, the CDR3 gives the full variable domain: ETGVTQSPTHLIKTRGQQVTLRCSSQSGHNTVSWYQQALGQGPQFIFQYYREEENGRGNFPPRFSGLQFPNYSSELNVNALELDDSALYLCASSLGLAERTNTGELFFGEGSRLTVL.

In this sample, this clonotype turned up many times. The chain has TRBV4-3 and TRBJ2-5; 8 bases map to TRBD2. V shed 1 base and J 2 bases; nucleotides not matched to a gene: 3. Germline V CDR1 and CDR2: LGHNA, YSLEER. This CDR3 has 15 amino acids. The CDR3 DNA sequence: TGCGCCAGCAGCCAAGGGACTAGCCTACAAGAGACCCAGTACTTC. The encoded protein is CASSQGTSLQETQYF.

This clonotype was counted at least ten times. The chain couples TRBV12-3 or TRBV12-4 to TRBJ2-5; D is unclear. V was cut by 5 bases and J by 10 bases, with 11 bases left in between. The CDR3 spans 11 residues. The CDR3 region has the DNA TGTGCCAGCAGTCGTACTGGGCGCCAGTACTTC. Translated, it gives CASSRTGRQYF.